This entry is about one T cell receptor beta chain. The antigen it recognizes is unknown. Base qualities are not at hand, and no much larger clone is one base apart. Cut back by 2 bases and 5 bases, the V and J ends lie 10 bases apart. From the cysteine up to the phenylalanine, the CDR3 has a length of 13 residues. Just the 39-base CDR3 DNA is kept, in frame starting at base 1. Reading the germline V gene gives CDR1 SGHRS and CDR2 YFSETQ. The sample comes from a study of cytomegalovirus exposure and HLA in healthy donors (TCRdb year 2017). With respect to the entire study: In an earlier analysis of under 750 of the donors, approximately 260 Gb of sequence data and 90 million to 130 million unique TCR beta sequences from roughly 180 million T cells were reported. An early release that covered some 630 HLA-typed donors contained about 300 gigabases of sequencing data and roughly 84 million unique TCR sequences. Of the roughly 430 genotyped donors, about 84% fell in the genetic ancestry cluster associated with self-reported Caucasian donors. The study was designed to test whether signatures of past pathogen exposure could be identified by cataloging public T cell receptors. The study profiled the T cell repertoires of approximately 700 subjects by immunosequencing and related them to cytomegalovirus serostatus. A separate validation cohort of roughly 130 different subjects was used in addition to the roughly 700-subject first cohort. High-throughput TCR immunosequencing, statistical association of individual TCRs with disease status, and machine learning were combined to predict cytomegalovirus infection status. A later analysis re-examined previously published TCR beta repertoires from several hundred donors and added high-resolution HLA genotyping to investigate patterns of TCR occurrence. The later analysis used no new phenotypic data to find candidate immune exposures, relying instead on TCR beta sequences and their occurrence across donors. An earlier analysis of some 500 of the donors applied high-throughput TCR beta sequencing to assess whether each TCR beta V gene segment acted as functional or pseudogenic. Donor age, sex, ethnicity and CMV serostatus were compiled alongside the repertoire data. A later genetic analysis took genome-wide SNP genotypes for about 55% of the roughly 700 donors and used that subset as a discovery cohort. All discovery cohort repertoires had been generated using a single sequencing platform. Class I and class II HLA loci were covered by the typing at four-digit resolution. Typing coverage varied by locus: about 620-630 donors for A, B, C, DRB1 and DQB1; 500 to 550 for DQA1; more than 600 for DPA1; roughly 450 for DPB1. Because of strong linkage in the cohort, 4 to 6 DR-DQ haplotypes were treated as single units for association and clustering. Among 398 genotyped donors of the cohort, an average of approximately 240,000 unique TCR beta nucleotide sequences was sequenced per donor, of which about 19% were non-productive. The full study reports these points: A later analysis found that TCR association rates varied across HLA loci, with DRB1 alleles showing the most associated TCRs and HLA-C alleles the fewest. Only TCR beta chains were sequenced in this cohort, and the absence of alpha or paired-chain data limited detectable features. The classifier was reported to diagnose cytomegalovirus status with high specificity and sensitivity in both the original and validation cohorts. In vitro tests confirmed that a few of the cytomegalovirus-associated TCR beta chains recognize cytomegalovirus antigens. At a false discovery rate of 0.05, a later analysis linked 16,951 TCR beta sequences to specific HLA alleles. An earlier analysis of some 590 of the donors showed that most TCR beta V segments appeared in productive rearrangements either about 87% or about 30% of the time, which broadly matched IMGT annotations. HLA typing was unavailable for some donors at each locus, so association tests used only the typed subset. The authors suggested that the approach could potentially be generalized to other disease states and immunological phenotypes. Across donors, most TCR sequences were observed very rarely, whereas some public TCRs were present in many individuals. Several of the top co-occurrence clusters appeared to be linked to parvovirus B19, influenza, CMV and Epstein-Barr virus, according to a later analysis. A later genetic analysis associated a missense DCLRE1C variant with V-gene and J-gene trimming of TCR beta chains, and an independent cohort replicated the association. Because counts were too low, 15 or so rarely observed V segments, including chromosome 9 orphons, were excluded from the earlier analysis of 587 of the donors. In a later analysis, most CMV-associated TCR beta chains were found to appear HLA-restricted, with HLA associations seemingly driven largely by CMV exposure. A later analysis found that HLA-associated TCR beta chains were more clonally expanded and had lower generation probabilities than equally common non-associated chains. A cluster of highly shared sequence variants was judged likely to represent a technical artifact of the sequencing pipeline. A further reported finding was that TCR beta sequences accurately predicted the HLA-A and HLA-B alleles for most subjects in the first cohort. The only immune exposure information available for the cohort was CMV serostatus. Correlated functional status among segregating V segments might reflect linkage disequilibrium, but an unknown experimental factor could not be ruled out. Roughly uniform sequencing depth across donors was assumed in presence/absence analyses, although this assumption may not hold. Strong co-occurrence of HLA alleles, especially DR and DQ, made assigning TCR associations to individual alleles difficult. The 87-base-pair reads could not distinguish some IMGT-functional V segments, including TRBV6-2 and TRBV6-3, so those segments were excluded. In a later genetic analysis, fewer N-insertions in productive TCRs were reported among donors in an Asian-associated ancestry cluster than the 666-donor mean. The study listed 150 to 200 TCR beta chains as associated with cytomegalovirus.

In total, just over 650 healthy bone marrow donors made up the cohort. At the time of sampling, every cohort member was nominally healthy, though immune exposures that went unrecorded were likely present. The donor tested CMV seropositive and was one of the 289 seropositive cohort members. A peripheral blood sample was provided by each donor, and peripheral blood mononuclear cells were used for TCR beta sequencing. Genomic DNA was extracted from the blood cell samples with the Qiagen DNeasy Blood Extraction Kit. The method was the immunoSEQ multiplex PCR assay. The multiplex PCR relied on a mix of 60 forward primers for TCR Vbeta segments and 13 reverse primers for TCR Jbeta segments. A multiplex PCR assay on genomic DNA amplified the CDR3 region of rearranged TCR beta genes. Amplified TCR beta libraries were sequenced as 87-base-pair reads on the Illumina HiSeq System. From the authors' description of their analysis: A later analysis tallied 80 million to 95 million unique TCR beta chains across the approximately 670 repertoires, and about 12 million of those chains were shared by two or more donors. A nearest-neighbor algorithm error-corrected the raw reads and collapsed the reads into unique sequences, merging closely related sequences to remove PCR and sequencing errors. CDR3 sequences were aligned to IMGT reference sequences to assign V, D and J gene segments. For a sequence to be retained, at least a six-nucleotide match to both a V gene segment and a J gene segment was required. A rearrangement counted as productive if the CDR3 had no stop codons and remained in frame with V and J, and every other rearrangement counted as non-productive. CDR3 was defined by IMGT convention, running from the second conserved V-encoded cysteine to the conserved J-encoded phenylalanine. Sequences without an unambiguous match to a single V gene segment were excluded from the earlier analysis of approximately 600 of the donors. An earlier analysis of several hundred of the donors called V segments functional above 56.7% productive rearrangements and segregating when the between-donor standard deviation exceeded 5%. A statistical classification framework was built for diagnosing cytomegalovirus status from the catalog of TCR beta chain sequences. A later analysis assigned V and J genes by comparing TCR nucleotide sequences with IMGT/GENE-DB human TR gene sequences. Using the TCRdist pipeline, a later analysis assigned CDR3 sequences along with most-parsimonious VDJ recombination scenarios. In a later analysis, each TCR beta chain was defined by its CDR3 amino acid sequence together with its V-gene family, and reads lacking a unique V-gene family were excluded. To address suspected cross-contamination and a sequencing artifact, a later analysis removed around 600 highly shared, low-generation-probability nucleotide sequences. For each public chain, a later analysis derived a clonal expansion index from normalized ranks of inferred template counts within each repertoire. In a later analysis, generation probabilities were computed with a VDJ recombination model fitted to out-of-frame rearrangements, and the resulting probabilities were checked against IGoR. A later analysis scored TCR-TCR, TCR-HLA and TCR-CMV co-occurrence with hypergeometric tests, applying a repertoire-size bias correction to TCR pairs. False discovery rates were estimated in a later analysis by permuting HLA or CMV assignments 20 times. A later analysis grouped co-occurring TCRs with DBSCAN, adding TCRdist sequence similarity when clustering within HLA-allele-positive subsets. For co-occurrence clustering, repertoires with fewer than 30,000 or more than 120,000 public chains were excluded, along with five repertoires with anomalous nucleotide sharing. TCRdb mirrors the immuneACCESS table, restricted to in-frame sequences. Some clones are absent from its copies; in checked studies, under half trace to an unresolved V gene, and the reason for the others is unknown. V and J calls and clone size are those listed in that table; D and trimming were worked out from the DNA. This sample gives about 260,000 clones in total; 84% of them show up just once. 2% to 2.5% of the sample is taken by the ten largest.

Material for sequencing was PBMCs. The sequence links TRBV5-1 to TRBJ2-5; no D gene can be assigned with confidence. This clonotype was obtained from a woman between 40 and 50 years old in good health and CMV-seropositive. The DNA sequence reads TGCGCCAGCAGCTTTCCTAGTGGCGAGACCCAGTACTTC. This sequence encodes CASSFPSGETQYF.